This TCR beta chain was captured by sequencing in a study of CDR3 diversity in severe acne. The table lists this clonotype with a few counts. The V gene end was trimmed by 4 bases and the J gene end by 3 bases; junction bases not matched to a gene: 27. CDR3 size: 21 residues. Looked up from germline, CDR1 is SGHNT and CDR2 is YYREEE (reference sequence). A single record per CDR3 protein comes from TCRdb applying MiXCR to the PCR reads. The sample yields about 84,000 distinct CDR3 sequences, approximately 51% seen once. This rearrangement joins TRBV5-4 to TRBJ1-2, with 7 bases that match TRBD1. The sample taken for sequencing was blood. This receptor was taken from a male donor in good health, without acne. Here the CDR3 reads CASSNRGGNQPQQGFYYGYTF. The CDR3 DNA reads TGTGCCAGCAGCAACAGGGGTGGCAATCAGCCCCAGCAGGGGTTCTACTATGGCTACACCTTC.